This T cell receptor (beta chain) was found in a study of cytomegalovirus exposure and HLA in healthy donors. Overall study context: Some 180 million T cells yielded 117 million unique TCR beta sequences in earlier analysis. Of more than 350 genotyped donors, roughly 86% clustered with self-reported Caucasian donors. Study conclusions and caveats: A cluster of highly shared sequence variants was likely a sequencing artifact.

This clone was recorded once. Its antigen remains unidentified. The PCR ran on 60 Vbeta and 13 Jbeta primers. The assay was immunoSEQ multiplex PCR, and TCRdb's table has in-frame clones only and misses some. The sample shows around 200,000 clones, 70% to 85% of them seen only once. CDR1 is SGHTA, CDR2 FQGNSA, per germline. There are 13 residues in the CDR3. Trimming removed 1 base from V and 1 base from J, with 5 bases in between. The specimen sequenced was PBMCs. The receptor comes from a woman in her thirties in good health and CMV-seropositive. The chain is built from TRBV7-2 and TRBJ2-7; D gene ambiguous. The CDR3: CASSLEESYEQYF. The DNA for the CDR3 is TGTGCCAGCAGCTTAGAGGAGTCCTACGAGCAGTACTTC.